These 25 T cell receptor beta chains came from one sample sequenced in a study of T cell responses to AZD1222 COVID-19 vaccine. The protocol was immunoSEQ multiplex PCR, while the TCRdb copy is restricted to in-frame clones and leaves out a portion. The sample lists 90,000 to 150,000 clones; about 90% were seen once. Sequences were derived from peripheral blood, sampled 28 days after the second AZD1222 dose. All receptors come from an adult who received the AZD1222 COVID-19 vaccine.

This chain links TRBV7-2 with TRBJ1-2; maybe TRBD1 (5 bases). This CDR3 spans 17 amino acids. Trimming stripped 2 bases from V and 8 bases from J, with 24 bases between. The germline gives CDR1 SGHTA, CDR2 FQGNSA. CDR3 in DNA: TGTGCCAGCAGCTTAATTGGCAGGGAGGGGTCGGGTAGAGGCTACACCTTC. The encoded protein is CASSLIGREGSGRGYTF.

The genes are TRBV7-9 and TRBJ2-1, with D possibly being TRBD2 (5 bases). Trimming cost V 7 bases and J 1 base, with 11 bases left between them. This CDR3 region has 14 residues. Looked up from germline, CDR1 is SEHNR and CDR2 is FQNEAQ (reference sequence). The CDR3: CASTPGNSYNEQFF. As DNA, the CDR3 is TGTGCCAGCACTCCGGGAAATTCCTACAATGAGCAGTTCTTC.

This sequence joins TRBV6-6 and TRBJ1-5; no clear D gene. Germline V gives CDR1 MNHNY, CDR2 SVGAGI (reference sequence). Trimming took 6 bases from V and 7 from J, leaving 13 bases between them. The CDR3 covers 13 residues. The CDR3 DNA follows: TGTGCCAGCAGCGCCTCCCACGGACAGCCCCAGCATTTT. Translating it yields CASSASHGQPQHF.

This chain links TRBV7-8 with TRBJ1-4; the D gene is possibly TRBD1 (5 bases). The CDR3 sequence is 14 residues long. Germline-derived CDR1 and CDR2 are SGHVS and FQNEAQ. The V end lost 5 bases, the J end lost 5 bases, and 12 bases lay between the germline ends. CDR3 sequence: CASSLGRRNEKLFF. CDR3 nucleotide sequence: TGTGCCAGCAGCCTGGGACGGCGGAATGAAAAACTGTTTTTT.

The rearrangement links TRBV12-3 or TRBV12-4 to TRBJ1-1; D call uncertain. V gave up 7 bases and J gave up 1 base, with 7 bases separating them. The CDR3 loop spans 12 amino acids. The CDR3 nucleotides read TGTGCCAGCAACGCGGGGAACACTGAAGCTTTCTTT. As protein: CASNAGNTEAFF.

This rearrangement joins TRBV5-8 to TRBJ1-2; D possibly corresponds to TRBD1 (6 bases). V was cut by 2 bases and J by 4 bases, with 21 bases left in between. Germline V gives CDR1 SGHTS, CDR2 YDEGEE. The CDR3 is 17 residues long. The CDR3 bases are TGTGCCAGCAGCTTTAGGGGGGCGCGAACAAACACCTATGGCTACACCTTC. It translates to CASSFRGARTNTYGYTF.

The DNA for the CDR3 is TGCGCCAGCAGCTTGGGACAGGCGTCCTACGAGCAGTACTTC. Encoded protein: CASSLGQASYEQYF. The chain uses TRBV5-1 and TRBJ2-7, with D perhaps TRBD1 (6 bases). This CDR3 has 14 amino acids. Trimming removed 0 bases at V and 1 base at J, with 8 bases between. The germline gives CDR1 SGHRS, CDR2 YFSETQ.

The rearrangement joins TRBV3-1 (or the pseudogene TRBV3-2) to TRBJ2-3; D remains unclear. There are 13 residues in the CDR3. Germline-derived CDR1 and CDR2 are LGHDT and YNNKEL (reference sequence). V was shortened by 1 base and J by 1 base, with 3 bases between the two germline ends. CDR3 nucleotides: TGTGCCAGCAGCCAAGGTCGCACAGATACGCAGTATTTT. Its translation: CASSQGRTDTQYF.

The rearrangement links TRBV6-5 to TRBJ1-2; the D gene is possibly TRBD1 (6 bases). Trimming took off 6 bases at V and 7 bases at J, with 15 bases between the two ends. The CDR3 spans 13 residues. Germline lookup yields CDR1 MNHEY and CDR2 SVGAGI. CDR3 DNA sequence: TGTGCCAGCAGCCCGACAGGCCGTCGTGGCTACACCTTC. Residues: CASSPTGRRGYTF.

The chain couples TRBV11-2 to TRBJ2-7; no definite D call. This CDR3 comprises 16 residues. V gave up 0 bases and J gave up 7 bases, with 19 bases separating them. Germline assignment: CDR1 SGHAT and CDR2 FQNNGV. This chain's CDR3 is CASSLDSGHGLREQYF. CDR3 DNA sequence: TGTGCCAGCAGCTTAGATTCCGGGCACGGATTACGGGAGCAGTACTTC.

The rearrangement links TRBV7-2 to TRBJ1-1; D not resolved. From germline, CDR1 is SGHTA and CDR2 FQGNSA. The CDR3 loop spans 12 amino acids. Trimming left V 2 bases short and J 2 bases short, with 3 bases between. The DNA for the CDR3 is TGTGCCAGCAGCTTATATAACACTGAAGCTTTCTTT. Translated: CASSLYNTEAFF. Full variable domain (remainder filled in from reference TRBV7-2 and TRBJ1-1): GAGVSQSPSNKVTEKGKDVELRCDPISGHTALYWYRQSLGQGLEFLIYFQGNSAPDKSGLPSDRFSAERTGGSVSTLTIQRTQQEDSAVYLCASSLYNTEAFFGQGTRLTVV.

This chain joins TRBV6-6 and TRBJ1-2, with D tentatively TRBD1 (6 bases). The CDR3 runs to 17 residues. V was cut by 5 bases and J by 4 bases, with 23 bases left in between. Germline lookup yields CDR1 MNHNY and CDR2 SVGAGI (reference sequence). CDR3 protein: CASSPPGEGGRVYGYTF. In DNA form, the CDR3 reads TGTGCCAGCAGTCCCCCCGGGGAGGGGGGAAGGGTCTATGGCTACACCTTC.

CDR3 residues: CASSASPGQINLSRNTIYF. The DNA of the CDR3 is TGTGCCAGCAGCGCATCGCCGGGACAAATAAATTTATCGCGAAACACCATATATTTT. This rearrangement joins TRBV9 to TRBJ1-3; the D gene is possibly TRBD1 (6 bases). Germline values: CDR1 SGDLS, CDR2 YYNGEE. Trimming shortened V by 3 bases and J by 5 bases, and 27 bases separated the two germline ends. This CDR3 has 19 amino acids.

This sequence joins TRBV7-2 and TRBJ2-2; D remains ambiguous. This CDR3 has 13 amino acids. Germline CDR1 SGHTA, CDR2 FQGNSA. V lost 4 bases to trimming and J lost 7 bases, with 10 bases between them. CDR3 DNA sequence: TGTGCCAGCAGCTCCCAATATATCGGGGAGCTGTTTTTT. It encodes CASSSQYIGELFF.

As to this clone: Other DNA sequences in this specimen translate into the identical CDR3. V and J are TRBV7-2 and TRBJ1-5; tentative D call: TRBD1 (6 bases). Deletions cut 3 bases from V and 5 bases from J, with 8 bases between. From germline, CDR1 is SGHTA and CDR2 FQGNSA. The CDR3 contains 13 residues. The CDR3 nucleotides are TGTGCCAGCAGCTTGAAGGGGGATCAGCCCCAGCATTTT. Translating it yields CASSLKGDQPQHF.

This chain connects TRBV7-8 to TRBJ2-7, with D perhaps assigned TRBD1 or TRBD2 (5 bases each). This CDR3 has 15 amino acids. Trimming cost V 5 bases and J 2 bases, with 16 bases left between them. In germline, CDR1 is SGHVS, CDR2 FQNEAQ. The CDR3 here is CASSPRGGETYEQYF. In nucleotides, the CDR3 is TGTGCCAGCAGCCCTCGGGGCGGAGAGACCTACGAGCAGTACTTC.

V gene TRBV6-5 combines with J gene TRBJ1-4; D ambiguous. The CDR3 length is 14 residues. Trimming left V 5 bases short and J 0 bases short, with 7 bases between. Germline CDR1 MNHEY, CDR2 SVGAGI. CDR3 coding DNA: TGTGCCAGCAGTCGAGTTACAACTAATGAAAAACTGTTTTTT. Its translation is CASSRVTTNEKLFF.

The table lists this clone with a count of one. V and J are TRBV5-4 and TRBJ1-4; D not certain. Germline V gene lookup returns CDR1 SGHNT and CDR2 YYREEE (reference sequence). Trimming shortened V by 2 bases and J by 0 bases, and 2 bases separated the two germline ends. The CDR3 spans 13 residues. The CDR3, as DNA: TGTGCCAGCAGCTTTGCAACTAATGAAAAACTGTTTTTT. This translates into CASSFATNEKLFF.

V usage is TRBV19 and J usage is TRBJ1-5, with D possibly TRBD1 on 5 matching bases. Per germline, CDR1 LNHDA and CDR2 SQIVND (reference sequence). CDR3 length: 16 amino acids. Trimming removed 6 bases at V and 6 bases at J, with 21 bases between. CDR3 region: CASSRRFQGVVQPQHF. In DNA form, the CDR3 reads TGTGCCAGTAGCCGACGCTTCCAGGGTGTGGTTCAGCCCCAGCATTTT.

This clone is a singleton in its sample. The rearrangement joins TRBV7-9 to TRBJ1-1; D unclear. Germline V gene lookup returns CDR1 SEHNR and CDR2 FQNEAQ (reference sequence). This CDR3 comprises 11 residues. V was trimmed by 5 bases and J by 6 bases, leaving 7 bases between them. The CDR3 is CASSPLSEAFF. The CDR3 bases are TGTGCCAGCAGCCCTTTGTCTGAAGCTTTCTTT.

This chain uses TRBV14 with TRBJ2-3, with 9 bases aligning to TRBD1. Germline V gene data show CDR1 as SGHDN and CDR2 as FVKESK. This CDR3 is built from 15 residues. Trimming took 6 bases from V and 3 from J; bases not matched to a gene: 7. This CDR3 reads CASSRLQGATDTQYF. The DNA for the CDR3 is TGTGCCAGCAGTCGCTTACAGGGGGCTACAGATACGCAGTATTTT.

Turning to this clone: This sample includes further DNA sequences coding for the same CDR3. V and J are TRBV11-2 and TRBJ2-3, with D unresolved. V gave up 1 base and J gave up 0 bases, with 8 bases separating them. This CDR3 region has 15 residues. Germline CDR1 SGHAT, CDR2 FQNNGV. The CDR3 region has the DNA TGTGCCAGCAGCTTAGTGCCCCTTAGCACAGATACGCAGTATTTT. Amino acids: CASSLVPLSTDTQYF.

This chain joins TRBV13 and TRBJ2-2; 9 nucleotides match TRBD1. Germline CDR1 reads PRHDT; CDR2 reads FYEKMQ (reference sequence). V was pared by 5 bases and J by 2 bases, with 24 bases of the junction left unmatched. This CDR3 has 22 amino acids. The DNA for the CDR3 is TGTGCCAGCAGCAGACGCTCCGCCGGACAGGGGCCATACTATCCAAACACCGGGGAGCTGTTTTTT. It is translated as CASSRRSAGQGPYYPNTGELFF.

This chain joins TRBV4-2 and TRBJ2-1; 11 nucleotides line up with TRBD2. Germline CDR1 reads LGHNA; CDR2 reads YNFKEQ. The J segment lost 7 bases and the V segment lost 4 bases, leaving 6 bases of the junction unmatched. The CDR3 runs 15 residues. The CDR3: CASSLAGGQKNEQFF. Here the CDR3 DNA reads TGTGCCAGCAGCCTAGCGGGGGGGCAGAAGAATGAGCAGTTCTTC.

The rearrangement joins TRBV3-1 (or the pseudogene TRBV3-2) to TRBJ2-3; D unclear. CDR1 and CDR2 from the germline V gene are LGHDT and YNNKEL (reference sequence). The CDR3 runs 13 residues. Trimming removed 3 bases from V and 2 bases from J, with 6 bases in between. The CDR3 sequence is CASSHLFTDTQYF. In DNA, the CDR3 is TGTGCCAGCAGCCATCTCTTCACAGATACGCAGTATTTT.